The T cell receptor beta chain described here comes from a study of tumor-infiltrating lymphocytes in primary liver carcinoma. The wider study: Maximum tumor diameters ranged from about 4.2 to 11 cm, stage T1-T3 N0M0.

Broader study findings: All five tumor regions shared only about 7.5-24% of top clones. Top-250-clone fractions were significantly higher in tumors than in blood (p = 0.039).

About this clonotype: Its cognate antigen is unknown. A much larger clone lies a single base off, so this may be a read error. This likely comes from a read error, as the CDR3 has no conserved phenylalanine or tryptophan at its end.

Co-extracted RNA and DNA came from 20-30 mg of unsorted bulk tissue. Primary liver carcinoma, confirmed by histopathology, was surgically resected. From around 500 ng of total RNA, TCR beta-specific cDNA was reverse-transcribed using a constant-region primer. Slightly modified ARM-PCR served as the procedure for the TCR beta libraries. These libraries came from three rounds of nested multiplex PCR. MiXCR, run by TCRdb on the multiplex PCR reads, gives a single entry per CDR3 protein. This sample carries around 120,000 distinct CDR3 sequences, around 60% of them seen once, and the ten largest clones take approximately 10%. The receptor's source is a woman aged 60-75 years with primary liver carcinoma and hepatitis B virus infection. Sequenced: liver tumor tissue from sampling region 1. Subset meaning: tumor region T1, superior pole.

In nucleotides, the CDR3 is TGTGCCAGCAGCTTAAGCGGGAGCTCCTACGAGCAGTACTAC. Its protein product is CASSLSGSSYEQYY. The gene calls are TRBV13 and TRBJ2-7, with 8 bases lining up with TRBD2. V shed 2 bases and J 0 bases; nucleotides not matched to a gene: 0. Germline CDR1 and CDR2: PRHDT and FYEKMQ (reference sequence). This CDR3 spans 14 amino acids.